This T cell receptor beta chain was recovered during a study of blood T cell repertoires in COVID-19. In the original workflow: Reference gene primer amplification gave estimated nucleated cell counts. The repertoire was sequenced with immunoSEQ multiplex PCR; TCRdb's copy has only in-frame clones and lacks some. The DNA gave D and trimming, while V, J and clone size come from that table. The data show about 99,000 clones, less than 90% seen once. Germline V lookup: CDR1 LGHDT, CDR2 YNNKEL (reference sequence). This CDR3 spans 14 amino acids. V gave up 4 bases and J gave up 7 bases, with 11 bases separating them.

The genes are TRBV3-1 (or the pseudogene TRBV3-2) and TRBJ1-6; possibly TRBD1 for D (6 bases). The sequencing input was peripheral blood. The sequence came from a man in his 70s with active or convalescent COVID-19. CDR3 sequence reads: CASSPQGRNSPLHF. The DNA for the CDR3 is TGTGCCAGCAGCCCACAGGGAAGGAATTCACCCCTCCACTTT.